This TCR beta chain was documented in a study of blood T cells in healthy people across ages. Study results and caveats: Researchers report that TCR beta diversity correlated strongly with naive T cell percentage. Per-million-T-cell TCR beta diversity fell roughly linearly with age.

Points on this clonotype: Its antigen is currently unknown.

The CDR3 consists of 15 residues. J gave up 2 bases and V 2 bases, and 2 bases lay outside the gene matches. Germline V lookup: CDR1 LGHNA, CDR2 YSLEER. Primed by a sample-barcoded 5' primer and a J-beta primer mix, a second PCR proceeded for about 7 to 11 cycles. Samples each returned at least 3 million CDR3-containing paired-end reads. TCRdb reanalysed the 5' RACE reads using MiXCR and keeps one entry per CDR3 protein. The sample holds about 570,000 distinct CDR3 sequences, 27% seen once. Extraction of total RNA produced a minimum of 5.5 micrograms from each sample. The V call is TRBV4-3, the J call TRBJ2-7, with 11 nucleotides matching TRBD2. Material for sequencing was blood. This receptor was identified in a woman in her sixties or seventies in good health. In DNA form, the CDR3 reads TGCGCCAGCAGCCAAAAGACTAGCGGGGCCTACGAGCAGTACTTC. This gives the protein CASSQKTSGAYEQYF.